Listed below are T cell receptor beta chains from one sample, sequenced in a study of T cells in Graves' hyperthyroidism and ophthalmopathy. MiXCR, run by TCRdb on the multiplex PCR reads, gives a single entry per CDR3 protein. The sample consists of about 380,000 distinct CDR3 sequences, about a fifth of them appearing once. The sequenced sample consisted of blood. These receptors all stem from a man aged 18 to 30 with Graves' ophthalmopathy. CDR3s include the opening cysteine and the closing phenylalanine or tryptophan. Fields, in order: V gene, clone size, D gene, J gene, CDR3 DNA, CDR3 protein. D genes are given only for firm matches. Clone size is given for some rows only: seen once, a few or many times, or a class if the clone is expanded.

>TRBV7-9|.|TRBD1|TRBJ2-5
TGTGCCAGCAGCGGCGGACAGGGTTGGGGGGAGACCCAGTACTTC
CASSGGQGWGETQYF
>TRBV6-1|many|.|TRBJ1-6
TGTGCCAGCAGTGAACCGCCGAGTGCCGATTCACCCCTCCACTTT
CASSEPPSADSPLHF
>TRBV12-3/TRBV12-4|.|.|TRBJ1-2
TGTGCCACAAATCAGGGTCCCGGTTATGGCTACACCTTC
CATNQGPGYGYTF
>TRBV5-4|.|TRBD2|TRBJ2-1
TGTGCCAGCACCCTAGCGGGGGGGCTGGTTTACAATGAGCAGTTCTTC
CASTLAGGLVYNEQFF
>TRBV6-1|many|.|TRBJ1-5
TGTGCCAGCAGTGACGCAGGCAGGAATCAGCCCCAGCATTTT
CASSDAGRNQPQHF
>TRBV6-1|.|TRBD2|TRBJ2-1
TGTGCCAGCAGTGAGACTAGCGGGACGTACAATGAGCAGTTCTTC
CASSETSGTYNEQFF
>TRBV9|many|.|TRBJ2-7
TGTGCCAGCAGCGCCCTTCCGGACAGCCACGAGCAGTACTTC
CASSALPDSHEQYF
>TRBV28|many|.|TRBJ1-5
TGTGCCAGCAGTTTACTAGCGACCAATCAGCCCCAGCATTTT
CASSLLATNQPQHF
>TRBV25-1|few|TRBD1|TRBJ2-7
TGTGCCACCGCCCCAGGGGGCCTATACGAGCAGTACTTC
CATAPGGLYEQYF
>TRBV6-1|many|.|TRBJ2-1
TGTGCCAGCAGAGCTCCGGGCCCCTACAATGAGCAGTTCTTC
CASRAPGPYNEQFF
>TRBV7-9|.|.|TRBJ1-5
TGTGCCAGCAGCTTATCGGGGCGGGGCATGGAGCCCCAGCATTTT
CASSLSGRGMEPQHF
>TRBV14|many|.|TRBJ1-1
TGTGCCAGCAGCCAAACAGGGAATGAAGCTTTCTTT
CASSQTGNEAFF
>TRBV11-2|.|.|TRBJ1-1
TGTGCCAGCAGCCAAGTCGAGGCGGCGAACACTGAAGCTTTCTTT
CASSQVEAANTEAFF
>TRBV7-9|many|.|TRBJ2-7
TGTGCCAGCAGCCAAAGACAACGGCGGGGACATGACGAGCAGTACTTC
CASSQRQRRGHDEQYF
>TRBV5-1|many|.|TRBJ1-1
TGCGCCAGCAGGGAACAGGCAACGAACACTGAAGCTTTCTTT
CASREQATNTEAFF
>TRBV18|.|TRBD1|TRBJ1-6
TGTGCCAGCTCCCCCGGGACAGGGATGTCTTCACCCCTCCACTTT
CASSPGTGMSSPLHF
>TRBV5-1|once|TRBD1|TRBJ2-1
TGCGCCAGCAGTCACTGGCCCGGGACAGGGCACAATGAGCAGTTCTTC
CASSHWPGTGHNEQFF
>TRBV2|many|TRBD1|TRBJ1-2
TGTGCCAGCAATCGACAGGGGGCGGGCTACACCTTC
CASNRQGAGYTF
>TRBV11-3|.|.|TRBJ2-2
TGTGCCATTGGGGCCCTTTACACCGGGGAGCTGTTTTTT
CAIGALYTGELFF
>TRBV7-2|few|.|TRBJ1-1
TGTGCCAGCAGCCGGCAGGCCCGTACAACTGAAGCTTTCTTT
CASSRQARTTEAFF
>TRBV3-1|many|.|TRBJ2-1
TGTGCCAGCAGCCATTCGACTGGAGATAATGAGCAGTTCTTC
CASSHSTGDNEQFF
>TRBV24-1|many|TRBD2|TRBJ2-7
TGTGCCACCAGTGGTTCTAGCGGGGGAGCGTACGAGCAGTACTTC
CATSGSSGGAYEQYF
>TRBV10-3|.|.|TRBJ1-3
TGTGCCACCCGGGGGGAGAGCTCTGGAAACACCATATATTTT
CATRGESSGNTIYF
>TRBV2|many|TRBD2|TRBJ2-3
TGTGCCAGCCTGGGACTAGCGGGACCCATCACGCAGTATTTT
CASLGLAGPITQYF
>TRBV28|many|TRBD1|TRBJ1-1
TGTGCCAGCAGGAATACCGGGACAGTGAACACTGAAGCTTTCTTT
CASRNTGTVNTEAFF
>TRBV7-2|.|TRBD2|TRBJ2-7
TGTGCCAGCAGCCCCGAACTAGCGGGAGGGCCCTACGAGCAGTACTTC
CASSPELAGGPYEQYF
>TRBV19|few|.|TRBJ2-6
TGTGCCAGTCAAAGGCGGGGTCCGGCCTCTGGGGCCAACGTCCTGACTTTC
CASQRRGPASGANVLTF
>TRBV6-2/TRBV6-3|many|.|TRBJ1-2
TGTGCCAGCAGTTACCCTCTAGGTGGATCGGATGGCTACACCTTC
CASSYPLGGSDGYTF
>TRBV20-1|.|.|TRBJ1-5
TGCAGTGCTAGACCCCAGGCTTATCAGCCCCAGCATTTT
CSARPQAYQPQHF
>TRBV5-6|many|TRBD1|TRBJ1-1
TGTGCCAGCAGCTTGGGACAGGGTTGGACTGAAGCTTTCTTT
CASSLGQGWTEAFF
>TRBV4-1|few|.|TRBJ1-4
TGCGCCAGCAGCCAAGGCGGGACGGCGGATGAAAAACTGTTTTTT
CASSQGGTADEKLFF
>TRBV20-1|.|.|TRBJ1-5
TGCAGTGCTAGAGATTCAGGGGTCGGGAGTCAGCCCCAGCATTTT
CSARDSGVGSQPQHF
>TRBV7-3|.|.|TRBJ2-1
TGTGCCAGCAGCCGTGGGGTCAACAATGAGCAGTTCTTC
CASSRGVNNEQFF